This T cell receptor beta chain was captured by sequencing in a study of blood T cell repertoires in COVID-19. Between the trimmed V and J ends, which lost 3 bases and 4 bases, there was a span of 9 bases. CDR3 length: 14 residues. CDR1 and CDR2 (germline): MNHEY, SMNVEV (reference sequence). Libraries were prepared by immunoSEQ multiplex PCR; TCRdb keeps only in-frame clonotypes and omits some of them. The sample carries 350,000 to 400,000 clones, approximately 90% recorded once. The TCR sequence derives from a woman between 40 and 55 years old who had been exposed to COVID-19. The sample was PBMCs or T cells enriched from blood (not recorded which). The rearrangement uses TRBV27 and TRBJ1-4, with D possibly being TRBD1 (6 bases). In DNA, the CDR3 is TGTGCCAGCAGTTTTGCAGGGGTTAATGAAAAACTGTTTTTT. Translating it yields CASSFAGVNEKLFF.